These 4 T cell receptor beta chains were all obtained from the same sample, sequenced in a study of T cell changes during pregnancy in multiple sclerosis. Sequencing was performed with immunoSEQ multiplex PCR; in TCRdb, only in-frame clones are kept and a portion is missing. The sample contains about 85,000 clones, approximately 90% of which appear only once. Here the sequenced sample was peripheral blood, taken in the first trimester of pregnancy. The receptor set was obtained from a female donor with multiple sclerosis, enrolled in a pregnancy study.

The chain carries TRBV27 and TRBJ2-7, with 10 positions matching TRBD2. The CDR3 consists of 15 residues. Germline CDR1 reads MNHEY; CDR2 reads SMNVEV (reference sequence). The trim removed 6 bases at V and 0 bases at J, leaving 5 bases unmatched. The CDR3 loop is CASRSGLADSYEQYF. In DNA form, the CDR3 reads TGTGCCAGCAGATCAGGACTAGCGGACTCCTACGAGCAGTACTTC.

The chain employs TRBV6-1 and TRBJ2-7; D unresolved. Trimming removed 10 bases at V and 6 bases at J, with 16 bases between. The CDR3 spans 12 residues. Germline values: CDR1 MNHNS, CDR2 SASEGT. The CDR3: CAIESSLTEQYF. The CDR3 DNA reads TGTGCCATCGAAAGCTCCCTTACCGAGCAGTACTTC.

The rearrangement links TRBV28 to TRBJ1-4; no reliable D call. CDR3 size: 15 residues. V was cut by 4 bases and J by 8 bases, with 17 bases left in between. CDR1 MDHEN and CDR2 SYDVKM come from the germline V gene. The CDR3 reads CASSSPEAGKEKLFF. CDR3 DNA: TGTGCCAGCAGTTCCCCGGAAGCGGGGAAGGAAAAACTGTTTTTT.

In regard to this clone: The junction departs from germline at one end; a sequencing error may be responsible. This CDR3 is also generated by other DNA sequences in the sample. The chain has TRBV9 and TRBJ1-3; 10 bases fit TRBD1. The germline V gene has CDR1 SGDLS and CDR2 YYNGEE. The CDR3 is 17 amino acids. CDR3 amino acids: CASSVAWGDRGRNTIYF. CDR3 DNA sequence: TGTGCCAGCAGCGTAGCTTGGGGGGACAGGGGAAGAAATACCATATATTTT.